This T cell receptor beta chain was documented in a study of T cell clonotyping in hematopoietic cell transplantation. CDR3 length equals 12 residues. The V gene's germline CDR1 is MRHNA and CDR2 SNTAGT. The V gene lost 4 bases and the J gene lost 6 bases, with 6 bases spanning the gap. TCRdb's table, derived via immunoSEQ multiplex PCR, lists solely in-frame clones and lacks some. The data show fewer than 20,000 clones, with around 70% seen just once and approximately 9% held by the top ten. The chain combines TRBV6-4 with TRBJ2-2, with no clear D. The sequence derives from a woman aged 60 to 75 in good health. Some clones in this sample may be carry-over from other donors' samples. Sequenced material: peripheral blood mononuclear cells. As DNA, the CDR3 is TGTGCCAGCAGTGGGGCAGCCGGGGAGCTGTTTTTT. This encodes CASSGAAGELFF.